Listed here are 11 T cell receptor beta chains from one sample, sequenced in a study of beta chain features in type 1 diabetes. Study results and caveats: Within each of all four CD4+ subsets, Type 1 diabetes patients had TCRB CDR3s that were moderately but significantly shorter.

These TCRs' antigens remain unknown. The study reverse transcribed the entire isolated RNA, so it sequenced expressed TCRB transcripts. Only in-frame clones appear in the TCRdb table, and some are missing; sequencing was by immunoSEQ multiplex PCR. The table records about 250,000 clones, 11% of them present only once. Sequenced material: naive CD4+ T cells from blood. The source is a man aged 25-40 years with type 1 diabetes.

The genes are TRBV6-1 and TRBJ2-1; TRBD2 matches at 7 bases. Germline V lookup: CDR1 MNHNS, CDR2 SASEGT. The CDR3 has 17 amino acids. V was clipped by 2 bases and J by 0 bases; unmatched bases: 7. The CDR3 is CASSEFSSGSSYNEQFF. The CDR3 bases are TGTGCCAGCAGTGAATTTAGTAGCGGGTCCTCCTACAATGAGCAGTTCTTC.

This rearrangement joins TRBV6-5 to TRBJ2-3; D gene unclear. This CDR3 contains 13 residues. From germline, CDR1 is MNHEY and CDR2 SVGAGI. V shed 0 bases and J shed 6 bases, with 7 bases lying between them. CDR3 sequence (DNA): TGTGCCAGCAGTTACTCGGAGCCCGATACGCAGTATTTT. Translated: CASSYSEPDTQYF.

The chain combines TRBV7-2 with TRBJ2-7, with 8 positions matching TRBD1. This CDR3 spans 12 amino acids. Germline loops: CDR1 SGHTA, CDR2 FQGNSA. V lost 5 bases to trimming and J lost 3 bases; unmatched junction nucleotides: 0. The CDR3 DNA sequence: TGTGCCAGCAGCGGACAGGGCTACGAGCAGTACTTC. It specifies CASSGQGYEQYF.

The V and J genes are TRBV28 and TRBJ1-6; no clear D. CDR3 length: 15 residues. Trimming took 1 base from V and 6 from J, leaving 10 bases between them. Germline lookup yields CDR1 MDHEN and CDR2 SYDVKM. The CDR3 DNA follows: TGTGCCAGCAGTTTATATCGAGGAACTAATTCACCCCTCCACTTT. Translation: CASSLYRGTNSPLHF.

The chain combines TRBV6-6 with TRBJ2-7; TRBD1 matches 8 bases. Germline V lookup: CDR1 MNHNY, CDR2 SVGAGI (reference sequence). This CDR3 has 14 amino acids. The J segment lost 6 bases and the V segment lost 5 bases, leaving 9 bases of the junction unmatched. As DNA, the CDR3 is TGTGCCAGCAGTCCCGGGGACAGGTCAAGCGAGCAGTACTTC. Translated: CASSPGDRSSEQYF.

This clone was observed a handful of times. This rearrangement joins TRBV5-4 to TRBJ1-2; tentative D call: TRBD1 (5 bases). Germline values: CDR1 SGHNT, CDR2 YYREEE (reference sequence). V was pared by 3 bases and J by 9 bases, with 12 bases between. The CDR3 runs 12 residues. The CDR3 sequence is CASSSRDSSYTF. DNA of the CDR3: TGTGCCAGCAGCTCCCGAGACAGCAGCTACACCTTC.

The chain uses TRBV19 and TRBJ2-5; TRBD2 might be the D (5 bases). The CDR3 is 15 residues long. V lost 6 bases to trimming and J lost 5 bases, with 19 bases between them. Germline lookup yields CDR1 LNHDA and CDR2 SQIVND (reference sequence). CDR3 nucleotides: TGTGCCAGTAGCGGGATTCGGTCTCGGGTCGAGACCCAGTACTTC. It is translated as CASSGIRSRVETQYF. The full variable domain, in which reference TRBV19 and TRBJ2-5 provide the parts outside the CDR3, is DGGITQSPKYLFRKEGQNVTLSCEQNLNHDAMYWYRQDPGQGLRLIYYSQIVNDFQKGDIAEGYSVSREKKESFPLTVTSAQKNPTAFYLCASSGIRSRVETQYFGPGTRLLVL.

This clone was observed a few times. The rearrangement links TRBV11-3 to TRBJ2-2; possible D gene TRBD2, 5 bases. V shed 0 bases and J shed 6 bases, with 8 bases lying between them. The CDR3 consists of 14 residues. Looked up from germline, CDR1 is SGHNT and CDR2 is YENEEA. The CDR3 nucleotides are TGTGCCAGCAGCTTAGATCGGCGGGCCGGGGAGCTGTTTTTT. It yields the protein CASSLDRRAGELFF.

The gene calls are TRBV4-3 and TRBJ1-2, with no clear D. Germline CDR1 and CDR2: LGHNA and YSLEER. The CDR3 is 14 residues long. V dropped 4 bases and J dropped 4 bases, with 13 bases sitting between them. CDR3 DNA sequence: TGCGCCAGCAGCCTCCACGGAGGGAGCTATGGCTACACCTTC. Its protein product is CASSLHGGSYGYTF.

This clone has a handful of counts. The chain joins TRBV15 to TRBJ1-6, with D possibly TRBD1 on 6 matching bases. Per the germline V gene, CDR1 is LNHNV and CDR2 is YYDKDF (reference sequence). The CDR3 covers 16 residues. Trimming cost V 0 bases and J 9 bases, with 15 bases left between them. CDR3 coding DNA: TGTGCCACCAGCAGAGATCGGGCAGGGGCGGGTTCACCCCTCCACTTT. Residues: CATSRDRAGAGSPLHF.

The chain combines TRBV9 with TRBJ1-2; 9 nucleotides align to TRBD1. CDR1 is SGDLS, CDR2 YYNGEE, per germline. This CDR3 contains 16 residues. The trim removed 4 bases at V and 4 bases at J, leaving 11 bases unmatched. The CDR3 coding sequence is TGTGCCAGCAGCCCGGCGGGGGGACAGGGCCTCTATGGCTACACCTTC. Amino acids: CASSPAGGQGLYGYTF.